This T cell receptor (beta chain) was retrieved from a study of a mutant IDH1 vaccine in newly diagnosed glioma. Across the whole study: Vaccinations were initiated 4-6 weeks following radiotherapy alone, or were given together with temozolomide cycles. Patients' prior therapy spanned radiotherapy, temozolomide, or both; most underwent both.

This clone came up once. Its matching antigen is unknown. Regarding time point: week 35, safety follow-up. Every vaccination contained 300 ug of the mutant IDH1 20-mer peptide and was paired with topical imiquimod. Study results and limitations: No link was apparently found between pseudoprogression and changes in top peripheral T cell clonotypes.

Profiled with immunoSEQ multiplex PCR; TCRdb holds only in-frame clones, not every one. The sample has tens of thousands of clones, around 80% seen once. This clonotype was obtained from a young woman with glioma. Material: PBMCs, obtained from a glioma patient whose treatment included an IDH1 peptide vaccine.

CDR3 in DNA: TGCGCCAGCAGCCTTTGGGACAGGGAGGCGCGCGATACGCAGTATTTT. Translated: CASSLWDREARDTQYF. The V call is TRBV4-1, the J call TRBJ2-3; TRBD1 aligns across 9 bases. Germline values: CDR1 MGHRA, CDR2 YSYEKL. CDR3 size: 16 residues. V was pared by 4 bases and J by 6 bases, with 11 bases of the junction left unmatched.